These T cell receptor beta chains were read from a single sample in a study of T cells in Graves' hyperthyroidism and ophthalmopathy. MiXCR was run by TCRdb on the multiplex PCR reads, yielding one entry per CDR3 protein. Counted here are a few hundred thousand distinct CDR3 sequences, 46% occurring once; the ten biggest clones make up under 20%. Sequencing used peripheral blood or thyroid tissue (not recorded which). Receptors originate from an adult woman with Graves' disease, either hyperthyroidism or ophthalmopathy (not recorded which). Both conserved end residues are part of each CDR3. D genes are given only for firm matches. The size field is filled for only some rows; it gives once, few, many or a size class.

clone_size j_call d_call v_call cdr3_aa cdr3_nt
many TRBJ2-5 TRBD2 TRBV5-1 CASSFQRGVETQYF TGCGCCAGCAGCTTTCAGCGGGGAGTTGAGACCCAGTACTTC
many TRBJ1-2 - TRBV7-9 CASSLGGAFRDYGYTF TGTGCCAGCAGCTTGGGTGGAGCCTTTAGGGACTATGGCTACACCTTC
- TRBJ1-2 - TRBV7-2 CASSLAGVNYGYTF TGTGCCAGCAGCTTGGCAGGGGTGAACTATGGCTACACCTTC
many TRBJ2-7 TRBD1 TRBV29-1 CSVEETGGERSSYEQYF TGCAGCGTTGAAGAGACAGGGGGCGAGCGGAGCTCCTACGAGCAGTACTTC
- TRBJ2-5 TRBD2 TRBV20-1 CSARDTRGRAQETQYF TGCAGTGCTAGAGATACGCGCGGGAGGGCCCAAGAGACCCAGTACTTC
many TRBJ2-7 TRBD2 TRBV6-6 CASSALAGALSEQYF TGTGCCAGCAGTGCACTAGCGGGAGCCCTCTCCGAGCAGTACTTC
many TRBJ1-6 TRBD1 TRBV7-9 CASSRAHRGDSPLHF TGTGCCAGCAGCAGAGCCCACAGGGGTGATTCACCCCTCCACTTT
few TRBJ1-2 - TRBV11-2 CASSPGQSGGYTF TGTGCCAGCAGCCCAGGACAATCAGGTGGCTACACCTTC
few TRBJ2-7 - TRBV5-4 CASGLRDEQYF TGTGCCAGCGGCTTGAGGGACGAGCAGTACTTC
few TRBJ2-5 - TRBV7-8 CASSLATGRQETQYF TGTGCCAGCAGCTTAGCGACAGGCAGGCAAGAGACCCAGTACTTC